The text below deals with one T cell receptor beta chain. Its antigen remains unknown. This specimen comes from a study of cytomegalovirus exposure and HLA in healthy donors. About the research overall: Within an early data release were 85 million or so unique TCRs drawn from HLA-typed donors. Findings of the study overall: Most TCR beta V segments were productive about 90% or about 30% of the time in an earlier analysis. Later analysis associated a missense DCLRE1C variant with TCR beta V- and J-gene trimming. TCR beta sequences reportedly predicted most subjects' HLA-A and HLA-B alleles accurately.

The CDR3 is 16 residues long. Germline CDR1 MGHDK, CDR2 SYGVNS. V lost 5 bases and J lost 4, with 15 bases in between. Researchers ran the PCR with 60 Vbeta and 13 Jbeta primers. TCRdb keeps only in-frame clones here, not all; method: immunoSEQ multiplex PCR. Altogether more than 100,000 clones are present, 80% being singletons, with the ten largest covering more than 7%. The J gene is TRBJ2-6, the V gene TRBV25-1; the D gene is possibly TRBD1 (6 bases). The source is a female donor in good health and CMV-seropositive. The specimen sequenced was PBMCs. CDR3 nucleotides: TGTGCCAGCAGTAGAACAGGGTCAGCAGGGGCCAACGTCCTGACTTTC. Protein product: CASSRTGSAGANVLTF.